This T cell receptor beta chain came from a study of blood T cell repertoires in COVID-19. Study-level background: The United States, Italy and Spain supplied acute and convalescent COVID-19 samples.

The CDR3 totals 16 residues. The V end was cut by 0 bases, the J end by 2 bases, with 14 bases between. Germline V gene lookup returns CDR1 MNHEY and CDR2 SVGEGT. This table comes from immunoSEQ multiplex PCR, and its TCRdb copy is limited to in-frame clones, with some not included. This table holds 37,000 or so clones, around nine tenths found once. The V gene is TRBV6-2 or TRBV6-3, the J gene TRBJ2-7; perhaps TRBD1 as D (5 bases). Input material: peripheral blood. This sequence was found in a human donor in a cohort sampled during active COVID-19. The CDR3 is CASSYSQGPGAYEQYF. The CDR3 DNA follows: TGTGCCAGCAGTTACTCGCAGGGTCCTGGCGCCTACGAGCAGTACTTC.